Sequencing of this TCR beta chain was carried out in a study of blood T cell repertoires in COVID-19. On the study more broadly: The United States, Italy and Spain were the sources of the acute and convalescent COVID-19 samples. PBMCs, B-cell-depleted T cells, or T cells were the source of the cDNA or gDNA that made up the material.

Authors' analysis steps: Estimates of nucleated cell counts were drawn from the amplification of reference gene primers. Profiled with immunoSEQ multiplex PCR; TCRdb holds only in-frame clones, not every one. V, J and clone size were drawn from that table, and D and trimming were deduced from the DNA. The table shows roughly 240,000 clones, with approximately 84% occurring only once. V trimming: 7 bases; J trimming: 2 bases; junction bases outside the gene matches: 6. The germline V gene encodes CDR1 SEHNR and CDR2 FQNEAQ (reference sequence). This CDR3 spans 14 amino acids. There are a few counts of this clone.

The receptor comes from a woman of 80 years or more with acute or convalescent COVID-19. Sequencing was carried out using peripheral blood. V gene TRBV7-9 combines with J gene TRBJ2-5, with 8 nucleotides matching TRBD1. The CDR3 DNA is TGTGCCAGCATCTACACAGGGGGTCAAGAGACCCAGTACTTC. This gives the protein CASIYTGGQETQYF.